Listed below are T cell receptor beta chains from one sample, sequenced in a study of T cell responses to AZD1222 COVID-19 vaccine. Libraries were prepared by immunoSEQ multiplex PCR; TCRdb keeps only in-frame clonotypes and omits some of them. The sample consists of about 99,000 clones, 88% of them appearing once. The input for sequencing was peripheral blood, taken on day 0 of AZD1222 vaccination. All receptors derive from an adult in good health. Each CDR3 is given with its conserved first and last residue. A D gene is named only where the DNA matches it firmly. A clone size is listed for some rows: how often the clone was seen (once, few, many), or a class if it is expanded.

d_gene: NA; v_gene: TRBV30; abundance: NA; j_gene: TRBJ1-5; CDR3nt: TGTGCCTGGAGTTCATGGGTTGGCAATCAGCCCCAGCATTTT; CDR3aa: CAWSSWVGNQPQHF
d_gene: NA; v_gene: TRBV10-1; abundance: NA; j_gene: TRBJ2-1; CDR3nt: TGCGCCAGCAGTGACAAGGGGAATGAGCAGTTCTTC; CDR3aa: CASSDKGNEQFF
d_gene: NA; v_gene: TRBV19; abundance: once; j_gene: TRBJ1-5; CDR3nt: TGTGCCAGTAGTATTCGCCCCCGTGAGTGGGCCCAGCATTTT; CDR3aa: CASSIRPREWAQHF
d_gene: NA; v_gene: TRBV7-2; abundance: NA; j_gene: TRBJ2-1; CDR3nt: TGTGCCAGTAAGGACCAACGGGGTACATACAATGAGCAGTTCTTC; CDR3aa: CASKDQRGTYNEQFF
d_gene: TRBD2; v_gene: TRBV27; abundance: NA; j_gene: TRBJ2-1; CDR3nt: TGTGCCAGCCTTACCCGGCGGGAGGGCCGCTACAATGAGCAGTTCTTC; CDR3aa: CASLTRREGRYNEQFF
d_gene: NA; v_gene: TRBV28; abundance: once; j_gene: TRBJ1-2; CDR3nt: TGTGCCAGCACCGGGGTCGACCGCCCCGTTCATGGCTACACCTTC; CDR3aa: CASTGVDRPVHGYTF
d_gene: TRBD2; v_gene: TRBV5-1; abundance: NA; j_gene: TRBJ2-5; CDR3nt: TGCGCCAGCAGCCATGGACTAGCGGGGATAGGGGAGACCCAGTACTTC; CDR3aa: CASSHGLAGIGETQYF
d_gene: TRBD2; v_gene: TRBV7-9; abundance: NA; j_gene: TRBJ2-1; CDR3nt: TGTGCCAGCAGCCCCGCGGGGATGCGGGAGGAGCAGTTCTTC; CDR3aa: CASSPAGMREEQFF
d_gene: TRBD1; v_gene: TRBV28; abundance: NA; j_gene: TRBJ1-3; CDR3nt: TGTGCCAGCAGCCCAGGGGGCGCGAGTGGAAACACCATATATTTT; CDR3aa: CASSPGGASGNTIYF
d_gene: TRBD2; v_gene: TRBV4-2; abundance: NA; j_gene: TRBJ2-5; CDR3nt: TGTGCCAGCAGCCAGGCGAATAGCGGGGGCGGACAAGAGACCCAGTACTTC; CDR3aa: CASSQANSGGGQETQYF
d_gene: NA; v_gene: TRBV28; abundance: NA; j_gene: TRBJ1-5; CDR3nt: TGTGCCAGCAGTGGAACAGGGTCATATCAGCCCCAGCATTTT; CDR3aa: CASSGTGSYQPQHF
d_gene: NA; v_gene: TRBV12-3/TRBV12-4; abundance: NA; j_gene: TRBJ1-1; CDR3nt: TGTGCCAGCAGGGAACAGGGAAACACTGAAGCTTTCTTT; CDR3aa: CASREQGNTEAFF
d_gene: NA; v_gene: TRBV7-2; abundance: NA; j_gene: TRBJ1-2; CDR3nt: TGTGCCAGCAGCCCACGGGGGGGCGGCTATGGCTACACCTTC; CDR3aa: CASSPRGGGYGYTF
d_gene: NA; v_gene: TRBV6-5; abundance: NA; j_gene: TRBJ1-6; CDR3nt: TGTGCCAGCCAAACCGGGACGGCGAATTCACCCCTCCACTTT; CDR3aa: CASQTGTANSPLHF
d_gene: NA; v_gene: TRBV3-1/TRBV3-2; abundance: NA; j_gene: TRBJ2-5; CDR3nt: TGTGCCAGCAGACTGGCCGTGGAAGAGACCCAGTACTTC; CDR3aa: CASRLAVEETQYF
d_gene: TRBD2; v_gene: TRBV4-2; abundance: NA; j_gene: TRBJ2-7; CDR3nt: TGTGCCAGCAGCCAGTCCGGGACTAGCAACTACGAGCAGTACTTC; CDR3aa: CASSQSGTSNYEQYF
d_gene: NA; v_gene: TRBV19; abundance: NA; j_gene: TRBJ2-3; CDR3nt: TGTGCCAGTACCACTAACCGGGAGTTGGGCCCAGATACGCAGTATTTT; CDR3aa: CASTTNRELGPDTQYF
d_gene: TRBD2; v_gene: TRBV7-2; abundance: once; j_gene: TRBJ2-1; CDR3nt: TGTGCCAGCAGCTTATGGCTGACTAGCGCCTCCTACAATGAGCAGTTCTTC; CDR3aa: CASSLWLTSASYNEQFF
d_gene: TRBD1; v_gene: TRBV11-2; abundance: NA; j_gene: TRBJ2-7; CDR3nt: TGTGCCAGCAGCTTAGGGGGGACAGGAAAACTTAGCTCCTACGAGCAGTACTTC; CDR3aa: CASSLGGTGKLSSYEQYF
d_gene: NA; v_gene: TRBV13; abundance: NA; j_gene: TRBJ2-2; CDR3nt: TGTGCCAGCAGCCCACGCTCAAACACCGGGGAGCTGTTTTTT; CDR3aa: CASSPRSNTGELFF
d_gene: NA; v_gene: TRBV11-2; abundance: NA; j_gene: TRBJ2-5; CDR3nt: TGTGCCAGCAGCTTCAGCGGAGGGGAACCCGGCGGGACCCAGTACTTC; CDR3aa: CASSFSGGEPGGTQYF
d_gene: TRBD2; v_gene: TRBV6-5; abundance: NA; j_gene: TRBJ2-1; CDR3nt: TGTGCCAGCAGTCACCGGGACGGGAGGTTCAATGAGCAGTTCTTC; CDR3aa: CASSHRDGRFNEQFF
d_gene: NA; v_gene: TRBV11-2; abundance: NA; j_gene: TRBJ1-5; CDR3nt: TGTGCCAGCAGCTTAGATAATGGGAATCAGCCCCAGCATTTT; CDR3aa: CASSLDNGNQPQHF
d_gene: NA; v_gene: TRBV7-2; abundance: NA; j_gene: TRBJ2-3; CDR3nt: TGTGCCAGCAGCTTTTTACTCGATACGCAGTATTTT; CDR3aa: CASSFLLDTQYF
d_gene: NA; v_gene: TRBV19; abundance: NA; j_gene: TRBJ1-5; CDR3nt: TGTGCCAGTAGTGTGGCGTCTTACGCGAATAGCAATCAGCCCCAGCATTTT; CDR3aa: CASSVASYANSNQPQHF
d_gene: TRBD2; v_gene: TRBV29-1; abundance: NA; j_gene: TRBJ2-1; CDR3nt: TGCAGCGTTGAAGACTTAGCGGGAAACAATGAGCAGTTCTTC; CDR3aa: CSVEDLAGNNEQFF
d_gene: TRBD1; v_gene: TRBV5-5; abundance: NA; j_gene: TRBJ1-2; CDR3nt: TGTGCCAGCAGCTTGCCTCTTGCCGACAGGGCGGGCTATGGCTACACCTTC; CDR3aa: CASSLPLADRAGYGYTF
d_gene: TRBD1; v_gene: TRBV24-1; abundance: NA; j_gene: TRBJ1-6; CDR3nt: TGTGCCACCAGTGATCAAGGGGGCAAAGGGGATAATTCACCCCTCCACTTT; CDR3aa: CATSDQGGKGDNSPLHF
d_gene: TRBD1; v_gene: TRBV6-5; abundance: NA; j_gene: TRBJ2-1; CDR3nt: TGTGCCAGCAGCCGGGACAGGACGATTTACAATGAGCAGTTCTTC; CDR3aa: CASSRDRTIYNEQFF
d_gene: NA; v_gene: TRBV28; abundance: NA; j_gene: TRBJ2-1; CDR3nt: TGTGCCAGCAGTTTCTTCTATGAGCAGTTCTTC; CDR3aa: CASSFFYEQFF
d_gene: NA; v_gene: TRBV18; abundance: NA; j_gene: TRBJ1-1; CDR3nt: TGTGCCACCTCTCTCCAGGATAAAGCTTTCTTT; CDR3aa: CATSLQDKAFF
d_gene: NA; v_gene: TRBV25-1; abundance: NA; j_gene: TRBJ2-3; CDR3nt: TGTGCCAGCAGTGAATTCGGGAATACAGATACGCAGTATTTT; CDR3aa: CASSEFGNTDTQYF
d_gene: NA; v_gene: TRBV6-5; abundance: NA; j_gene: TRBJ1-2; CDR3nt: TGTGCCAGCAGCCTGACGGACCATGGCTACACCTTC; CDR3aa: CASSLTDHGYTF
d_gene: NA; v_gene: TRBV5-6; abundance: NA; j_gene: TRBJ1-4; CDR3nt: TGTGCCAGCACCGGAACGACCGGGACGGGGTTGGAAAAACTGTTTTTT; CDR3aa: CASTGTTGTGLEKLFF